What follows is one TCR beta chain and its context. Antigen: not known. Trimming shortened V by 4 bases and J by 2 bases, and 17 bases separated the two germline ends. This CDR3 has 16 amino acids. Germline V lookup: CDR1 LGHNA, CDR2 YSLEER. These data come from a study of beta chain features in type 1 diabetes. Overall study results and limits: Amplification by PCR could prefer shorter templates, with the same effect in patients and controls. Healthy donors had naive, central memory and Treg TCRB repertoires that appeared less similar than those seen among patients. It was not settled here whether HLA type affects TCRB rearrangement.

The investigators reverse transcribed all of the isolated RNA, so they sequenced expressed TCRB transcripts. Sequencing used immunoSEQ multiplex PCR; TCRdb keeps in-frame clones, though not all of them. The table lists roughly 350,000 clones, 8% to 13% of them singletons. Sequencing input: naive CD4+ T cells from blood. The chain has TRBV4-3 and TRBJ1-2; D perhaps matches TRBD1 (6 bases). The TCR originated in a woman aged 25-40 years in good health. CDR3 in DNA: TGCGCCAGCAGCCCCCATGGGGGGGCTCAGAACTATGGCTACACCTTC. This sequence encodes CASSPHGGAQNYGYTF.